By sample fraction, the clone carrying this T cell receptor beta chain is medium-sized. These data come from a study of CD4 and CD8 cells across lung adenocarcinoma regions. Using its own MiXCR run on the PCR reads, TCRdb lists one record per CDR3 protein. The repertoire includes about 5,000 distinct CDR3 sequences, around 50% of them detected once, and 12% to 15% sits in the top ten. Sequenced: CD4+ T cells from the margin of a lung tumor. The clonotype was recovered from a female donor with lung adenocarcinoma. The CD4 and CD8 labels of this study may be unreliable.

CDR3 sequence: CATTGQRNYNEQFF. DNA of the CDR3: TGTGCCACCACGGGACAGAGGAATTACAATGAGCAGTTCTTC. V is TRBV7-8 and J is TRBJ2-1; 7 bases are a match to TRBD1. This CDR3 region has 14 residues. Trimming at V came to 10 bases and at J to 4 bases, leaving 10 bases not matched to a gene. CDR1 and CDR2 (germline): SGHVS, FQNEAQ.